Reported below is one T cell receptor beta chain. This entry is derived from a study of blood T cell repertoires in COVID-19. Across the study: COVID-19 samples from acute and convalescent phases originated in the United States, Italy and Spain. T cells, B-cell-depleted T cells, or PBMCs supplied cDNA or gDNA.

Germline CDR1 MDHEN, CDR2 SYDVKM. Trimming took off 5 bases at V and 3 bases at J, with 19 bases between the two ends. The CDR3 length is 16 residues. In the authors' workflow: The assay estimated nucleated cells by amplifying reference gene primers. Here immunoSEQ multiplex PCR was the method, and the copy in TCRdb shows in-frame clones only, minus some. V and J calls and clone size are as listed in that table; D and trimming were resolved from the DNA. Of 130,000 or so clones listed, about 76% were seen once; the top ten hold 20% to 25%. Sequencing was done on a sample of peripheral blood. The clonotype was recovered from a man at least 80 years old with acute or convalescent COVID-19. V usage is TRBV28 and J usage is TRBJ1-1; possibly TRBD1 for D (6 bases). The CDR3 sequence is CASSKLTGSGDTEAFF. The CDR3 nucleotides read TGTGCCAGCAGTAAACTCACAGGGAGCGGGGACACTGAAGCTTTCTTT.